This passage covers 20 T cell receptor beta chains from one sample sequenced in a study of T cell clones after liver transplantation. Clones were read by immunoSEQ multiplex PCR, and TCRdb kept only the in-frame ones, dropping some. The sample yields approximately 72,000 clones, around 90% seen once. Sequencing was performed on CD4+ T cells from blood, taken before liver transplant. The receptors were gathered from a human donor who received a liver transplant.

This chain connects TRBV10-3 to TRBJ1-2; 7 bases are a match to TRBD1. V gave up 2 bases and J gave up 1 base; unmatched junction bases: 1. Germline V gene sequence: CDR1 ENHRY, CDR2 SYGVKD. This CDR3 region has 14 residues. The CDR3 bases are TGTGCCATCAGTGAGGACAGGGATAACTATGGCTACACCTTC. Translation gives CAISEDRDNYGYTF.

The V gene is TRBV4-3, the J gene TRBJ2-3, with a possible D match to TRBD2 (6 bases). Trimming removed 0 bases from V and 2 bases from J, with 12 bases in between. Germline CDR1 reads LGHNA; CDR2 reads YSLEER. This CDR3 has 16 amino acids. The CDR3, as DNA: TGCGCCAGCAGCCAAGATTTCGCGGGGAACACAGATACGCAGTATTTT. Protein product: CASSQDFAGNTDTQYF.

This chain links TRBV18 with TRBJ1-1, with 8 bases lining up with TRBD1. The length of the CDR3 is 14 residues. Germline loops: CDR1 KGHSH, CDR2 LQKENI. V lost 4 bases, J lost 5 bases, and 6 bases stayed unmatched. CDR3 region: CASSQNRGETEAFF. CDR3 DNA sequence: TGTGCCAGCTCACAGAACAGGGGGGAGACTGAAGCTTTCTTT.

The rearrangement links TRBV9 to TRBJ1-1, with 7 bases matching TRBD1. The CDR3 sequence is 14 residues long. Germline V gene data show CDR1 as SGDLS and CDR2 as YYNGEE. Trimming cost V 3 bases and J 4 bases; bases outside gene matches: 6. CDR3 sequence reads: CASSAQGVGTEAFF. The CDR3 DNA sequence: TGTGCCAGCAGCGCCCAGGGGGTGGGCACTGAAGCTTTCTTT.

The J gene is TRBJ2-3, the V gene TRBV7-2, with D possibly being TRBD2 (6 bases). With 2 bases removed from V and 2 bases from J, the gap between germline ends came to 14 bases. The CDR3 length is 16 residues. Germline CDR1 reads SGHTA; CDR2 reads FQGNSA. Here the CDR3 DNA reads TGTGCCAGCAGCTTAAGGGCTACGGGAGCCACAGATACGCAGTATTTT. Encoded protein: CASSLRATGATDTQYF.

The chain employs TRBV4-1 and TRBJ1-3; 8 bases are shared with TRBD1. The CDR3 consists of 16 residues. Germline lookup yields CDR1 MGHRA and CDR2 YSYEKL. V was clipped by 3 bases and J by 7 bases; unmatched bases: 11. CDR3 amino acids: CASSQRLPGGTNTIYF. DNA for the CDR3: TGCGCCAGCAGCCAGCGTCTCCCAGGGGGCACTAACACCATATATTTT.

J is TRBJ1-1 and V is TRBV19, with 10 positions matching TRBD1. The V gene's germline CDR1 is LNHDA and CDR2 SQIVND (reference sequence). The CDR3 contains 15 residues. V was pared by 10 bases and J by 1 base, with 9 bases of the junction left unmatched. The CDR3 bases are TGTGCCACCAAGACGGGACAGGGGCGGAACACTGAAGCTTTCTTT. This gives the protein CATKTGQGRNTEAFF.

The rearrangement joins TRBV9 to TRBJ1-1; the D is unclear. Trimming removed 0 bases at V and 0 bases at J, with 9 bases between. There are 15 residues in the CDR3. Per the germline V gene, CDR1 is SGDLS and CDR2 is YYNGEE. The CDR3 loop reads CASSVDGYLNTEAFF. CDR3 in DNA: TGTGCCAGCAGCGTAGACGGGTACCTGAACACTGAAGCTTTCTTT.

This chain links TRBV11-2 with TRBJ2-2; D possibly corresponds to TRBD2 (6 bases). V lost 5 bases and J 0 bases, leaving 19 bases between the germline ends. Per the germline V gene, CDR1 is SGHAT and CDR2 is FQNNGV. CDR3 length: 18 residues. For the CDR3, the DNA is TGTGCCAGCAGCGCCCGCGGCCTAGCGTTCGCGAACACCGGGGAGCTGTTTTTT. This gives the protein CASSARGLAFANTGELFF.

V gene TRBV27 combines with J gene TRBJ2-5; a weak D match, TRBD1 (6 bases). Germline V gene sequence: CDR1 MNHEY, CDR2 SMNVEV (reference sequence). V lost 5 bases to trimming and J lost 3 bases, with 13 bases between them. This CDR3 region has 14 residues. The CDR3 nucleotides read TGTGCCAGCAGTACCCAGGGGTCCAAAGAGACCCAGTACTTC. It is translated as CASSTQGSKETQYF.

The CDR3 DNA reads TGCGCCAGCAGCCAGTATGGGGCGGGAGTGACCGGGGAGCTGTTTTTT. Amino acids: CASSQYGAGVTGELFF. The chain uses TRBV4-1 and TRBJ2-2, with 7 bases identical to TRBD2. Looked up from germline, CDR1 is MGHRA and CDR2 is YSYEKL. The junction had 9 bases not matched to a gene; V was cut back by 3 bases and J by 5 bases. This CDR3 region has 16 residues.

The chain couples TRBV28 to TRBJ2-1; D unresolved. CDR3 length: 12 residues. Germline CDR1 is MDHEN and CDR2 is SYDVKM. Trimming stripped 1 base from V and 9 bases from J, with 7 bases between. The CDR3 coding sequence is TGTGCCAGCAGTTTATCGGGTTTTGAGCAGTTCTTC. Its protein product is CASSLSGFEQFF.

This clone appeared a single time. Here the CDR3 reads CASSLSSLAGQETQYF. The CDR3 region has the DNA TGTGCCAGCAGCTTATCCTCCCTGGCAGGGCAAGAGACCCAGTACTTC. The chain uses TRBV7-2 and TRBJ2-5, with a tentative D call TRBD1 (5 bases). Trimming took 2 bases from V and 2 from J, leaving 15 bases between them. The length of the CDR3 is 16 residues. Looked up from germline, CDR1 is SGHTA and CDR2 is FQGNSA. The full variable domain, rest sourced from reference TRBV7-2 and TRBJ2-5, is GAGVSQSPSNKVTEKGKDVELRCDPISGHTALYWYRQSLGQGLEFLIYFQGNSAPDKSGLPSDRFSAERTGGSVSTLTIQRTQQEDSAVYLCASSLSSLAGQETQYFGPGTRLLVL.

This clone was detected only a few times. The V gene is TRBV7-8, the J gene TRBJ1-3; 7 bases are a match to TRBD1. With 4 bases clipped from V and 0 bases from J, the junction kept 9 bases outside the gene matches. The CDR3 contains 17 residues. Germline assignment: CDR1 SGHVS and CDR2 FQNEAQ. The CDR3 DNA sequence: TGTGCCAGCAGCTCCCTAACCGACAGGGCCTCTGGAAACACCATATATTTT. Translation: CASSSLTDRASGNTIYF.

The gene calls are TRBV29-1 and TRBJ2-7; D possibly corresponds to TRBD1 (6 bases). CDR3 length equals 13 residues. In germline, CDR1 is SQVTM, CDR2 ANQGSEA. The V end lost 5 bases, the J end lost 2 bases, and 13 bases lay between the germline ends. In nucleotides, the CDR3 is TGCAGCGTTTGGGGGCAGGGAACCTACGAGCAGTACTTC. Translation: CSVWGQGTYEQYF.

CDR3 in DNA: TGTGCCAGCAGTTTAATCCGTCAGCCCCAGCATTTT. It is translated as CASSLIRQPQHF. V is TRBV28 and J is TRBJ1-5; no reliable D call. The V end lost 2 bases, the J end lost 6 bases, and 5 bases lay between the germline ends. Germline assignment: CDR1 MDHEN and CDR2 SYDVKM. The CDR3 sequence is 12 residues long.

This clone was recorded once. J is TRBJ1-2 and V is TRBV6-6; 8 bases agree with TRBD1. The germline V gene encodes CDR1 MNHNY and CDR2 SVGAGI (reference sequence). The CDR3 sequence is 13 residues long. V dropped 5 bases and J dropped 4; count of bases not matched to a gene: 3. The CDR3 here is CASSQTGGYGYTF. Here the CDR3 DNA reads TGTGCCAGCAGTCAAACAGGGGGCTATGGCTACACCTTC.

This chain uses TRBV5-1 with TRBJ1-4; no clear D gene. V was trimmed by 4 bases and J by 0 bases, leaving 13 bases between them. Germline V CDR1 and CDR2: SGHRS, YFSETQ. CDR3 length: 16 residues. The CDR3 here is CASSAGITATNEKLFF. The CDR3 region has the DNA TGCGCCAGCAGCGCCGGGATCACTGCAACTAATGAAAAACTGTTTTTT.

This chain uses TRBV4-3 with TRBJ2-7; D possibly corresponds to TRBD2 (5 bases). The germline CDR1 and CDR2 sequences are LGHNA and YSLEER. This CDR3 has 15 residues. V was cut by 4 bases and J by 5 bases, with 18 bases left in between. CDR3 bases: TGCGCCAGCAGCCTAATAGCGTCCCGGACCGACGAGCAGTACTTC. Translating gives CASSLIASRTDEQYF.

The chain employs TRBV28 and TRBJ1-1; 7 nucleotides align to TRBD1. CDR3 length: 16 residues. The germline gives CDR1 MDHEN, CDR2 SYDVKM. V was clipped by 5 bases and J by 0 bases; unmatched bases: 9. As DNA, the CDR3 is TGTGCCAGCAGTCGTAGGACAGGACCCTTGAACACTGAAGCTTTCTTT. It translates to CASSRRTGPLNTEAFF.